Many counts were recorded for the clone carrying this T cell receptor beta chain. Its antigen is currently unknown. The sample comes from a study of early T cells in non-severe SARS-CoV-2 infection. Study results and caveats: VDJdb matches were skewed toward anti-spike CD8 T cell responses.

Germline V gene data show CDR1 as MNHEY and CDR2 as SVGAGI. V lost 5 bases and J lost 7, with 12 bases in between. The CDR3 contains 13 residues. Each cDNA molecule carried a unique molecular identifier. TCRdb reprocessed the 5' RACE reads with MiXCR, giving one entry per CDR3 protein. This sample yields over 20,000 distinct CDR3 sequences, of which about 4.9% are seen a single time; around 5.2% belongs to the top ten. This receptor was identified in an adult who was a healthcare worker with PCR-confirmed SARS-CoV-2 infection or an uninfected control (not recorded which). The V and J genes are TRBV6-5 and TRBJ1-5, with D unclear. Sequencing used whole blood. The CDR3, as DNA: TGTGCCAGCAGTCCACGCGGGCGACAGCCCCAGCATTTT. This sequence encodes CASSPRGRQPQHF.